The 22 T cell receptor beta chains reported below all come from one sample, sequenced in a study of blood T cell repertoires in COVID-19. Generated by immunoSEQ multiplex PCR, the TCRdb table keeps only in-frame clones and is missing some. The data show about 350,000 clones, roughly 90% seen once. The sample taken for sequencing was PBMCs or T cells enriched from blood (not recorded which). Source of these receptors: a woman aged 25 to 45 who had recovered from COVID-19.

This chain uses TRBV19 with TRBJ2-2; D is perhaps TRBD1 (6 bases). The germline gives CDR1 LNHDA, CDR2 SQIVND (reference sequence). With 5 bases removed from V and 0 bases from J, the gap between germline ends came to 19 bases. There are 18 residues in the CDR3. DNA of the CDR3: TGTGCCAGTAGTCCAGGCCGACAGGCCTTCGCGAACACCGGGGAGCTGTTTTTT. This translates into CASSPGRQAFANTGELFF. The full variable domain, completed using reference TRBV19 and TRBJ2-2, is DGGITQSPKYLFRKEGQNVTLSCEQNLNHDAMYWYRQDPGQGLRLIYYSQIVNDFQKGDIAEGYSVSREKKESFPLTVTSAQKNPTAFYLCASSPGRQAFANTGELFFGEGSRLTVL.

This chain's CDR3 is CASKLHPESYEQYF. DNA of the CDR3: TGCGCCAGCAAACTACACCCGGAATCCTACGAGCAGTACTTC. V and J are TRBV5-1 and TRBJ2-7, with D hard to call. CDR1 and CDR2 from the germline V gene are SGHRS and YFSETQ. The V end was cut by 6 bases, the J end by 1 base, with 14 bases between. The CDR3 spans 14 residues. Variable domain in full (rest from reference TRBV5-1 and TRBJ2-7): KAGVTQTPRYLIKTRGQQVTLSCSPISGHRSVSWYQQTPGQGLQFLFEYFSETQRNKGNFPGRFSGRQFSNSRSEMNVSTLELGDSALYLCASKLHPESYEQYFGPGTRLTVT.

The chain has TRBV5-1 and TRBJ1-4, with TRBD1 identical over 8 bases. The CDR3 is made up of 15 amino acids. J lost 6 bases, V lost 0 bases, and 4 bases had no gene match. CDR1 and CDR2 from the germline V gene are SGHRS and YFSETQ. The CDR3 region is CASSLVTGGDEKLFF. CDR3 DNA: TGCGCCAGCAGCTTGGTTACAGGGGGGGATGAAAAACTGTTTTTT. The whole variable domain, remainder taken from reference TRBV5-1 and TRBJ1-4, is KAGVTQTPRYLIKTRGQQVTLSCSPISGHRSVSWYQQTPGQGLQFLFEYFSETQRNKGNFPGRFSGRQFSNSRSEMNVSTLELGDSALYLCASSLVTGGDEKLFFGSGTQLSVL.

CDR3 DNA sequence: TGTGCCAGCAGCTTGACCCGGTCGACAGGGCTAGAATATGGCTACACCTTC. Its protein is CASSLTRSTGLEYGYTF. The genes are TRBV5-5 and TRBJ1-2; 7 positions agree with TRBD1. Germline V CDR1 and CDR2: SGHKS, YYEKEE (reference sequence). The CDR3 spans 17 residues. Losses at the gene ends were 1 base for V and 5 bases for J; bases not matched to a gene: 14. Based on the CDR3 plus reference TRBV5-5 and TRBJ1-2, the full variable domain is DAGVTQSPTHLIKTRGQQVTLRCSPISGHKSVSWYQQVLGQGPQFIFQYYEKEERGRGNFPDRFSARQFPNYSSELNVNALLLGDSALYLCASSLTRSTGLEYGYTFGSGTRLTVV.

This clone showed up just once. The chain couples TRBV2 to TRBJ1-1; tentative D call: TRBD1 (5 bases). This CDR3 region has 13 residues. Deletions cut 4 bases from V and 7 bases from J, with 13 bases between. The V gene's germline CDR1 is SNHLY and CDR2 FYNNEI. The CDR3 loop is CASSVAPQGEAFF. The DNA of the CDR3 is TGTGCCAGCAGTGTAGCCCCTCAGGGTGAAGCTTTCTTT.

The chain joins TRBV2 to TRBJ1-1; the match to TRBD1 covers 9 bases. The V segment lost 4 bases and the J segment 0 bases; nucleotides outside the gene matches: 6. Germline V gives CDR1 SNHLY, CDR2 FYNNEI. The CDR3 is 16 amino acids. As DNA, the CDR3 is TGTGCCAGCAGTGGGGAGGGGACAGGGATGAACACTGAAGCTTTCTTT. Translation: CASSGEGTGMNTEAFF.

V is TRBV5-6 and J is TRBJ2-7; perhaps TRBD2 as D (7 bases). Germline V gene sequence: CDR1 SGHDT, CDR2 YYEEEE. This CDR3 has 13 residues. V lost 6 bases, J lost 3 bases, and 13 bases lay in between. The CDR3, as DNA: TGTGCCAGCACGCGCGGGGGCCACTACGAGCAGTACTTC. Its translation: CASTRGGHYEQYF.

The CDR3: CASSASSDRGDYGYTF. The CDR3 region has the DNA TGTGCCAGCAGCGCCAGCAGCGACAGGGGCGACTATGGCTACACCTTC. The genes are TRBV9 and TRBJ1-2; 8 bases are a match to TRBD1. This CDR3 is built from 16 residues. In germline, CDR1 is SGDLS, CDR2 YYNGEE. J lost 3 bases, V lost 3 bases, and 10 bases had no gene match.

This chain connects TRBV4-1 to TRBJ1-1; D is possibly TRBD1 (6 bases). V was trimmed by 0 bases and J by 8 bases, leaving 7 bases between them. The germline CDR1 and CDR2 sequences are MGHRA and YSYEKL. The CDR3 contains 12 residues. CDR3: CASSQDGTEAFF. In nucleotides, the CDR3 is TGCGCCAGCAGCCAAGATGGGACAGAAGCTTTCTTT.

This sequence joins TRBV7-2 and TRBJ2-3, with 8 bases fitting TRBD2. V was pared by 0 bases and J by 5 bases, with 10 bases of the junction left unmatched. The CDR3 length is 17 residues. In germline, CDR1 is SGHTA, CDR2 FQGNSA. CDR3 sequence: CASSLAQRGSSEDTQYF. In DNA form, the CDR3 reads TGTGCCAGCAGCTTAGCGCAGCGGGGGTCTTCAGAAGATACGCAGTATTTT.

The rearrangement links TRBV7-9 to TRBJ1-2, with a possible D match to TRBD1 (5 bases). The CDR3 has 14 residues. V was cut by 2 bases and J by 4 bases, with 11 bases left in between. CDR1 and CDR2 (germline): SEHNR, FQNEAQ (reference sequence). The CDR3 sequence: CASSLQGRAYGYTF. The CDR3 region has the DNA TGTGCCAGCAGCTTACAGGGCCGGGCCTATGGCTACACCTTC.

This chain joins TRBV19 and TRBJ1-1, with D perhaps TRBD1 (5 bases). Germline V CDR1 and CDR2: LNHDA, SQIVND (reference sequence). CDR3 size: 16 residues. Between the trimmed V and J ends, which lost 1 base and 1 base, there was a span of 13 bases. CDR3: CASSIGRGGRNTEAFF. The DNA for the CDR3 is TGTGCCAGTAGTATAGGACGGGGGGGAAGGAACACTGAAGCTTTCTTT.

The V gene is TRBV6-2 or TRBV6-3, the J gene TRBJ2-2, with D possibly matching TRBD2 (5 bases). This CDR3 region has 14 residues. Germline V lookup: CDR1 MNHEY, CDR2 SVGEGT. The V gene lost 4 bases and the J gene lost 7 bases, with 13 bases spanning the gap. For the CDR3, the DNA is TGTGCCAGCAGTTCCTCTCGTCGGGACGGGGAGCTGTTTTTT. As protein: CASSSSRRDGELFF.

The chain employs TRBV11-2 and TRBJ1-2; 10 bases map to TRBD1. With V trimmed by 3 bases and J by 2 bases, 6 bases remained unmatched. Germline assignment: CDR1 SGHAT and CDR2 FQNNGV. CDR3 length: 16 amino acids. The CDR3 loop reads CASSFGDRGSNYGYTF. The DNA of the CDR3 is TGTGCCAGCAGCTTCGGGGACAGGGGATCCAACTATGGCTACACCTTC.

The chain combines TRBV4-3 with TRBJ2-3; 12 bases are shared with TRBD2. Germline CDR1 LGHNA, CDR2 YSLEER. After removal of 3 bases from V and 0 bases from J, the junction contained 1 base not matched to a gene. The CDR3 runs to 16 residues. The CDR3 reads CASSQTSGGSTDTQYF. CDR3 nucleotides: TGCGCCAGCAGCCAGACTAGCGGGGGAAGCACAGATACGCAGTATTTT.

In DNA form, the CDR3 reads TGTGCCAGTTCTAACTCCCGGGACAACAATTCACCCCTCCACTTT. This gives the protein CASSNSRDNNSPLHF. The chain is built from TRBV19 and TRBJ1-6, with a weak D call TRBD1 (6 bases). The germline V gene has CDR1 LNHDA and CDR2 SQIVND (reference sequence). V was cut by 8 bases and J by 7 bases, with 18 bases left in between. The CDR3 contains 15 residues. Full variable domain (outside the CDR3, taken from reference TRBV19 and TRBJ1-6): DGGITQSPKYLFRKEGQNVTLSCEQNLNHDAMYWYRQDPGQGLRLIYYSQIVNDFQKGDIAEGYSVSREKKESFPLTVTSAQKNPTAFYLCASSNSRDNNSPLHFGNGTRLTVT.

The chain carries TRBV5-4 and TRBJ2-1; D possibly corresponds to TRBD2 (5 bases). Trimming removed 5 bases from V and 0 bases from J, with 15 bases in between. The CDR3 has 16 residues. Germline loops: CDR1 SGHNT, CDR2 YYREEE (reference sequence). Here the CDR3 reads CASRTRAGDSYNEQFF. The DNA of the CDR3 is TGTGCCAGCAGAACCCGGGCCGGGGACTCCTACAATGAGCAGTTCTTC.

The chain couples TRBV2 to TRBJ2-3; possibly TRBD1 for D (5 bases). With 4 bases removed from V and 6 bases from J, the gap between germline ends came to 14 bases. The germline CDR1 and CDR2 sequences are SNHLY and FYNNEI. This CDR3 comprises 14 residues. CDR3 region: CASSGAAKGDTQYF. The CDR3 coding sequence is TGTGCCAGCAGTGGGGCGGCGAAGGGGGATACGCAGTATTTT. The variable domain in full, with the rest retrieved from reference TRBV2 and TRBJ2-3, is EPEVTQTPSHQVTQMGQEVILRCVPISNHLYFYWYRQILGQKVEFLVSFYNNEISEKSEIFDDQFSVERPDGSNFTLKIRSTKLEDSAMYFCASSGAAKGDTQYFGPGTRLTVL.

A single count supports this clone. The junction differs from germline at one of its ends, possibly a read error. The chain has TRBV10-3 and TRBJ1-2; 9 nucleotides match TRBD1. The CDR3 is 14 amino acids. The germline CDR1 and CDR2 sequences are ENHRY and SYGVKD. As DNA, the CDR3 is TGTGCGATCAGTGAGTCAGCCGGGACAGGGGGCTACACCTTC. Protein sequence: CAISESAGTGGYTF.

Comment on this clone: Other nucleotide sequences from this sample produce the same CDR3. This rearrangement joins TRBV3-1 (or the pseudogene TRBV3-2) to TRBJ2-7; D ambiguous. Looked up from germline, CDR1 is LGHDT and CDR2 is YNNKEL (reference sequence). V was clipped by 1 base and J by 3 bases, with 4 bases between them. The CDR3 has 12 amino acids. CDR3 amino acids: CASSQASYEQYF. The DNA for the CDR3 is TGTGCCAGCAGCCAAGCTAGCTACGAGCAGTACTTC.

The chain links TRBV5-1 to TRBJ2-5; D perhaps matches TRBD2 (5 bases). Germline-derived CDR1 and CDR2 are SGHRS and YFSETQ. The CDR3 covers 15 residues. V was clipped by 0 bases and J by 4 bases, with 13 bases between them. CDR3 loop: CASSLEVLARETQYF. The DNA for the CDR3 is TGCGCCAGCAGCTTGGAGGTCCTAGCCAGAGAGACCCAGTACTTC.

This chain links TRBV19 with TRBJ1-2, with TRBD1 matching 10 bases. The ends lost 9 bases at V and 1 base at J; junction bases unmatched: 8. Germline V gene lookup returns CDR1 LNHDA and CDR2 SQIVND (reference sequence). The CDR3 is 15 amino acids. The CDR3 sequence: CASSGTGAFNYGYTF. The CDR3 DNA reads TGTGCCAGCTCCGGGACAGGGGCATTTAACTATGGCTACACCTTC.